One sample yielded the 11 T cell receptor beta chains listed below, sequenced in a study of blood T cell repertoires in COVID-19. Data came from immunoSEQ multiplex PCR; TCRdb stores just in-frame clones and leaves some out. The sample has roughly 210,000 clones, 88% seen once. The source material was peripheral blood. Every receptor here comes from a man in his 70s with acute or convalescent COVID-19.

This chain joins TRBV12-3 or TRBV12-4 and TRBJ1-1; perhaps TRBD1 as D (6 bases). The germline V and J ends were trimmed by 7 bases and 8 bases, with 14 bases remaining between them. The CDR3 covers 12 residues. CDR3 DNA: TGTGCCAGCACCATCGGGGGGGCCGAAGCTTTCTTT. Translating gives CASTIGGAEAFF.

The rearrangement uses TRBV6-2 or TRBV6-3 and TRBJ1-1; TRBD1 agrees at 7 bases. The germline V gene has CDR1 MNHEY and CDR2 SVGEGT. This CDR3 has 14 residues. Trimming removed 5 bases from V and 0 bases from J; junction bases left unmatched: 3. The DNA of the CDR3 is TGTGCCAGCAGTCAGGGACAGATGAACACTGAAGCTTTCTTT. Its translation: CASSQGQMNTEAFF.

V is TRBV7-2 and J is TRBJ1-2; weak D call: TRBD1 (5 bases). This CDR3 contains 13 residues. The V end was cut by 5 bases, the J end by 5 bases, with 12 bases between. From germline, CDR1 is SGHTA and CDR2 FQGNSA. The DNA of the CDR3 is TGTGCCAGCAGCCAGATGGGGGGGTATGGCTACACCTTC. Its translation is CASSQMGGYGYTF.

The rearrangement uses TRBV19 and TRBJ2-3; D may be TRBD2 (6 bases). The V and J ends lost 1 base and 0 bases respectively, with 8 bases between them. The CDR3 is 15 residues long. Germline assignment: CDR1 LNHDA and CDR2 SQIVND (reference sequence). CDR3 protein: CASSIGGVSTDTQYF. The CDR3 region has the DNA TGTGCCAGTAGTATAGGCGGGGTGAGCACAGATACGCAGTATTTT.

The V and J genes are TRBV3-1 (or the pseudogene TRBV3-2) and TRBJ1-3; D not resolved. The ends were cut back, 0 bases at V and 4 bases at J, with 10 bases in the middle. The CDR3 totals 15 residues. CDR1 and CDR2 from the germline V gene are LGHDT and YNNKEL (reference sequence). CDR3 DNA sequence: TGTGCCAGCAGCCAAGATGACTTTCCAGGAAACACCATATATTTT. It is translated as CASSQDDFPGNTIYF.

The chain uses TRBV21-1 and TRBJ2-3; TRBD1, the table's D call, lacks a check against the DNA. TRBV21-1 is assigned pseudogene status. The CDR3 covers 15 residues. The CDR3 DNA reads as TGTGCCAGCAGCACCCCCGTGGGACACACAGATACGCAGTATTTT. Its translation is CASSTPVGHTDTQYF.

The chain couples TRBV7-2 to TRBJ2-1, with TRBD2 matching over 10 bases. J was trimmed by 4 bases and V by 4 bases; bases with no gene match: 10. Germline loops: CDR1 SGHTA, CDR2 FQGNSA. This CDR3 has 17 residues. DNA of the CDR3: TGTGCCAGCAGCTCCCCGCCTAGCGGGAGACCGTACAATGAGCAGTTCTTC. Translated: CASSSPPSGRPYNEQFF.

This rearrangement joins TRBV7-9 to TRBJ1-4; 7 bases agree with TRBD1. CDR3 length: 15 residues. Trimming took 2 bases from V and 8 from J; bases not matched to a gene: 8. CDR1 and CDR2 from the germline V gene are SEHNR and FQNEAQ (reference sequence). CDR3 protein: CASSLPRDRSEKLFF. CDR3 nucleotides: TGTGCCAGCAGCTTACCCCGGGACAGATCAGAAAAACTGTTTTTT.

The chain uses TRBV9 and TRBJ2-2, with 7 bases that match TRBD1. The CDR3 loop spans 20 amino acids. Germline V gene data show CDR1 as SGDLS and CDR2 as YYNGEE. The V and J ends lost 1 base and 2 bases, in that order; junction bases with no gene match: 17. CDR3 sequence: CASSVLPRADRAINTGELFF. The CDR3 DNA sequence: TGTGCCAGCAGCGTACTACCTCGGGCAGACAGGGCAATAAACACCGGGGAGCTGTTTTTT.

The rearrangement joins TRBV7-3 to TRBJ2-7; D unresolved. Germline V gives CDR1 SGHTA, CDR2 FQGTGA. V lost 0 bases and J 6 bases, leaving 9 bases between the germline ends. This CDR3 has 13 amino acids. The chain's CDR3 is CASSLTEFSEQYF. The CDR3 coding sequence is TGTGCCAGCAGCTTAACGGAGTTCTCCGAGCAGTACTTC.

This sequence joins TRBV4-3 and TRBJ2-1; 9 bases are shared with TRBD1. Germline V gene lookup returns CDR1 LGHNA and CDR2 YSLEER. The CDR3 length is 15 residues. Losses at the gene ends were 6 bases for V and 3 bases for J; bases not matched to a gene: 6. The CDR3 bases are TGCGCCAGCAGAGCCGGGACAGGGATCTACAATGAGCAGTTCTTC. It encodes CASRAGTGIYNEQFF.